One sample yielded the 22 T cell receptor beta chains listed below, sequenced in a study of T cell responses to AZD1222 COVID-19 vaccine. Assay: immunoSEQ multiplex PCR; the TCRdb copy retains only in-frame clones and omits some. The table has 110,000 to 150,000 clones, about 88% seen once; the top ten hold around 3.1%. The source was peripheral blood, collected 28 days after the second AZD1222 dose. All receptors derive from an adult who received the AZD1222 COVID-19 vaccine.

Here the CDR3 DNA reads TGTGCCATCAGTGAGGCTGAGGGAGTTAACTATGGCTACACCTTC. It specifies CAISEAEGVNYGYTF. The chain carries TRBV10-3 and TRBJ1-2; D is ambiguous. V lost 2 bases, J lost 1 base, and 11 bases lay in between. The CDR3 is 15 amino acids. CDR1 ENHRY and CDR2 SYGVKD come from the germline V gene.

The chain employs TRBV5-4 and TRBJ2-2, with 8 bases lining up with TRBD1. The J segment lost 2 bases and the V segment lost 5 bases, leaving 8 bases of the junction unmatched. The germline V gene has CDR1 SGHNT and CDR2 YYREEE (reference sequence). This CDR3 spans 16 amino acids. As DNA, the CDR3 is TGTGCCAGCAGGGGACAGGCTCATGCTAACACCGGGGAGCTGTTTTTT. Translation: CASRGQAHANTGELFF.

The chain links TRBV30 to TRBJ2-3; weak D call: TRBD2 (6 bases). Looked up from germline, CDR1 is GTSNPN and CDR2 is SVGIG (reference sequence). This CDR3 region has 14 residues. V was pared by 2 bases and J by 6 bases, with 15 bases between. The DNA for the CDR3 is TGTGCCTGGAGTATGAGGCTAGCGATGGATACGCAGTATTTT. Its protein is CAWSMRLAMDTQYF. The full variable domain, with the rest looked up from reference TRBV30 and TRBJ2-3, is SQTIHQWPATLVQPVGSPLSLECTVEGTSNPNLYWYRQAAGRGLQLLFYSVGIGQISSEVPQNLSASRPQDRQFILSSKKLLLSDSGFYLCAWSMRLAMDTQYFGPGTRLTVL.

This clone was observed once. The rearrangement links TRBV7-6 to TRBJ2-7, with 9 bases lining up with TRBD1. V was pared by 4 bases and J by 5 bases, with 9 bases of the junction left unmatched. The V gene's germline CDR1 is SGHVS and CDR2 FNYEAQ. CDR3 length equals 15 residues. This CDR3 reads CASSSGQGQRNEQYF. The CDR3 coding sequence is TGTGCCAGCAGCTCGGGACAGGGTCAACGTAACGAGCAGTACTTC.

The V gene is TRBV18, the J gene TRBJ2-5; 7 nucleotides align to TRBD1. Germline V CDR1 and CDR2: KGHSH, LQKENI. This CDR3 region has 16 residues. V trimming: 3 bases; J trimming: 0 bases; junction bases outside the gene matches: 7. The CDR3 reads CASSPGTGVDQETQYF. The DNA of the CDR3 is TGTGCCAGCTCACCGGGTACAGGGGTTGACCAAGAGACCCAGTACTTC.

This clone appeared a few times. The V call is TRBV7-2, the J call TRBJ2-7; weak D call: TRBD2 (5 bases). This CDR3 is built from 14 residues. Trimming took 2 bases from V and 5 from J, leaving 13 bases between them. CDR1 is SGHTA, CDR2 FQGNSA, per germline. The CDR3 is CASSLRLARDEQYF. In nucleotides, the CDR3 is TGTGCCAGCAGCTTAAGGCTAGCTAGAGACGAGCAGTACTTC.

This chain links TRBV3-1 (or the pseudogene TRBV3-2) with TRBJ2-4; 8 bases line up with TRBD2. After removal of 2 bases from V and 8 bases from J, the junction contained 8 bases not matched to a gene. Germline values: CDR1 LGHDT, CDR2 YNNKEL (reference sequence). The CDR3 is 15 amino acids. CDR3 sequence: CASSQFSPGGDIQYF. The CDR3 nucleotides read TGTGCCAGCAGCCAATTCTCCCCCGGGGGGGACATTCAGTACTTC.

This clone was detected only once. DNA for the CDR3: TGTGCCAGCAGATATAACTACGAGCAGTACTTC. It yields the protein CASRYNYEQYF. The chain links TRBV27 to TRBJ2-7; D not certain. In germline, CDR1 is MNHEY, CDR2 SMNVEV (reference sequence). This CDR3 has 11 amino acids. The ends were cut back, 6 bases at V and 3 bases at J, with 6 bases in the middle.

This clone was seen only once. The chain links TRBV12-3 or TRBV12-4 to TRBJ2-3, with a tentative D call TRBD1 (5 bases). CDR3 length: 12 residues. V gave up 8 bases and J gave up 6 bases, with 12 bases separating them. This CDR3 reads CASGAQHDTQYF. In DNA form, the CDR3 reads TGTGCCAGCGGGGCGCAACACGATACGCAGTATTTT.

The CDR3: CASSSPRTGAKNIQYF. CDR3 nucleotide sequence: TGTGCCAGCAGTTCACCGAGAACAGGGGCCAAAAACATTCAGTACTTC. The chain employs TRBV25-1 and TRBJ2-4; perhaps TRBD1 as D (6 bases). The V and J ends lost 5 bases and 1 base respectively, with 15 bases between them. There are 16 residues in the CDR3. Germline assignment: CDR1 MGHDK and CDR2 SYGVNS.

The J gene is TRBJ1-5, the V gene TRBV18, with 9 nucleotides matching TRBD1. V shed 5 bases and J 4 bases; nucleotides not matched to a gene: 6. The CDR3 consists of 15 residues. Germline V gene sequence: CDR1 KGHSH, CDR2 LQKENI. CDR3 nucleotide sequence: TGTGCCAGCTCATCTCGGACAGGGGAAAATCAGCCCCAGCATTTT. Translating gives CASSSRTGENQPQHF.

V usage is TRBV30 and J usage is TRBJ1-1; the D gene is possibly TRBD1 (5 bases). CDR1 is GTSNPN, CDR2 SVGIG, per germline (reference sequence). The CDR3 is 15 amino acids. Trimming removed 4 bases at V and 1 base at J, with 16 bases between. CDR3 DNA: TGTGCCTGGATTGACACCGGGACGAAGAACACTGAAGCTTTCTTT. It encodes CAWIDTGTKNTEAFF.

Worth noting for this clone: The sample has other DNA sequences that encode this CDR3 too. The J gene is TRBJ1-2, the V gene TRBV28, with D uncertain. Per germline, CDR1 MDHEN and CDR2 SYDVKM. Trimming pared 4 bases from V and 4 bases from J, leaving 4 bases between. The CDR3 is 11 amino acids. The CDR3 region is CASSSPYGYTF. The CDR3 nucleotides read TGTGCCAGCAGTTCCCCCTATGGCTACACCTTC.

The chain joins TRBV24-1 to TRBJ1-4; no clear D. Trimming stripped 4 bases from V and 4 bases from J, with 12 bases between. Germline loops: CDR1 KGHDR, CDR2 SFDVKD. The CDR3 contains 15 residues. In DNA form, the CDR3 reads TGTGCCACCAGTGACCCCGGACGGAATAATGAAAAACTGTTTTTT. Translated, it gives CATSDPGRNNEKLFF.

The chain uses TRBV3-1 (or the pseudogene TRBV3-2) and TRBJ1-4; D is possibly TRBD1 (5 bases). V was cut by 4 bases and J by 8 bases, with 17 bases left in between. CDR3 length: 15 residues. CDR1 is LGHDT and CDR2 is YNNKEL in the germline V gene (reference sequence). CDR3 amino acids: CASSPSGGGTEKLFF. CDR3 sequence (DNA): TGTGCCAGCAGCCCAAGTGGGGGAGGTACCGAAAAACTGTTTTTT.

In its sample, this clone was seen a few times. For the CDR3, the DNA is TGTGCCAGCAGCGCACCGAACACCGGGGAGCTGTTTTTT. It is translated as CASSAPNTGELFF. The chain employs TRBV9 and TRBJ2-2; D unresolved. The CDR3 totals 13 residues. V lost 3 bases and J 0 bases, leaving 3 bases between the germline ends. CDR1 is SGDLS, CDR2 YYNGEE, per germline.

The chain employs TRBV6-5 and TRBJ1-1, with D perhaps matching TRBD1 (6 bases). CDR1 MNHEY and CDR2 SVGAGI come from the germline V gene. The CDR3 runs 15 residues. The germline V and J ends were trimmed by 2 bases and 0 bases, with 10 bases remaining between them. The chain's CDR3 is CASSYRGEVNTEAFF. The CDR3 DNA follows: TGTGCCAGCAGTTACAGGGGGGAGGTGAACACTGAAGCTTTCTTT.

The rearrangement joins TRBV9 to TRBJ2-7; D tentatively reads TRBD1 or TRBD2 (5 bases each). Trimming stripped 4 bases from V and 2 bases from J, with 13 bases between. Germline CDR1 SGDLS, CDR2 YYNGEE. The length of the CDR3 is 14 residues. CDR3 sequence reads: CASSNRDLPYEQYF. The DNA of the CDR3 is TGTGCCAGCAGCAACCGGGACCTCCCCTACGAGCAGTACTTC.

This sequence joins TRBV7-3 and TRBJ1-2; 7 positions match TRBD1. The germline V gene encodes CDR1 SGHTA and CDR2 FQGTGA. Losses at the gene ends were 4 bases for V and 4 bases for J; bases not matched to a gene: 6. The CDR3 sequence is 14 residues long. The DNA for the CDR3 is TGTGCCAGCAGCTCTGGCACAGGGGCCTATGGCTACACCTTC. Protein: CASSSGTGAYGYTF.

This clone came up once. This chain joins TRBV3-1 (or the pseudogene TRBV3-2) and TRBJ1-1, with D unresolved. V lost 4 bases to trimming and J lost 3 bases, with 9 bases between them. CDR1 and CDR2 from the germline V gene are LGHDT and YNNKEL (reference sequence). The CDR3 has 13 amino acids. In DNA form, the CDR3 reads TGTGCCAGCAGCCTAAACTGGGACACTGAAGCTTTCTTT. Amino acid sequence: CASSLNWDTEAFF.

The chain combines TRBV9 with TRBJ2-3; 13 bases match TRBD2. Looked up from germline, CDR1 is SGDLS and CDR2 is YYNGEE. This CDR3 region has 16 residues. With V trimmed by 4 bases and J by 5 bases, 7 bases remained unmatched. The DNA for the CDR3 is TGTGCCAGCAGCCTTACTAGCGGGGGGGCCGGAGATACGCAGTATTTT. Protein product: CASSLTSGGAGDTQYF.

The genes are TRBV5-1 and TRBJ1-5; 7 nucleotides agree with TRBD1. The CDR3 spans 15 residues. V shed 4 bases, J shed 4 bases, and the junction held 8 bases outside the gene matches. The germline V gene encodes CDR1 SGHRS and CDR2 YFSETQ. The CDR3 is CASSPSGTDNQPQHF. The DNA of the CDR3 is TGCGCCAGCAGCCCCTCCGGGACAGATAATCAGCCCCAGCATTTT.